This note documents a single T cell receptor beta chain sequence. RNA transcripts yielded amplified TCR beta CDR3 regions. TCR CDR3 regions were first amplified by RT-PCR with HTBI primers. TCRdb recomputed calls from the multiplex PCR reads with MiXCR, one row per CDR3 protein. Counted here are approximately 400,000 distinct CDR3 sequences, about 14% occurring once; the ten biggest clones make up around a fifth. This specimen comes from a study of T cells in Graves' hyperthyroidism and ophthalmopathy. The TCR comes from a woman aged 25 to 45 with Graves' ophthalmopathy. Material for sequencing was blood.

CDR3 sequence reads: CAWTSGTGSNEQFF. CDR3 DNA sequence: TGTGCCTGGACCTCCGGGACAGGGAGCAATGAGCAGTTCTTC. The V call is TRBV30, the J call TRBJ2-1; 9 bases match TRBD1. The CDR3 runs to 14 residues. V was pared by 4 bases and J by 6 bases, with 7 bases of the junction left unmatched. CDR1 and CDR2 (germline): GTSNPN, SVGIG (reference sequence).